This T cell receptor (beta chain) came from a study of cytomegalovirus exposure and HLA in healthy donors listed by TCRdb under 2017. Regarding the study in general: An earlier analysis of roughly 570 of the donors reported under 300 Gb of sequence data and around 100 million unique TCR beta sequences obtained from roughly 180 million T cells. Every discovery cohort repertoire had been produced on one sequencing platform. High-throughput TCR immunosequencing, statistical association of individual TCRs with disease status, and machine learning were combined to predict cytomegalovirus infection status. Among the roughly 430 genotyped donors, around 81% belonged to the genetic ancestry cluster associated with self-reported Caucasian donors. Class I and class II HLA loci were covered by the typing at four-digit resolution. In the later analysis, no new phenotypic data were used to find candidate immune exposures; instead, reliance was placed on TCR beta sequences and their occurrence across donors. Among about 410 genotyped donors of the cohort, an average of approximately 200,000 unique TCR beta nucleotide sequences was sequenced per donor, of which roughly 17% were non-productive. Alongside the repertoire data, information on donor age, sex, ethnicity and CMV serostatus was compiled. The study aimed to test whether cataloging public T cell receptors could reveal signatures of past pathogen exposure. About five DR-DQ haplotypes were handled as single units for association and clustering, since linkage in the cohort was strong. The number of typed donors differed by locus: about 620-640 for A, B, C, DRB1 and DQB1; approximately 540 for DQA1; around 580 for DPA1; and about 450 for DPB1. About 300 gigabases of sequencing data and tens of millions of unique TCR sequences were included in an early release covering 500 to 750 HLA-typed donors. In a later analysis, previously published TCR beta repertoires from 670 or so donors were re-analyzed and high-resolution HLA genotyping was added so that TCR occurrence patterns could be studied. A separate validation cohort of some 130 different subjects was used in addition to the approximately 670-subject first cohort. A later genetic analysis took genome-wide SNP genotypes for 398 of the 666 donors and used that subset as a discovery cohort. The study used immunosequencing to profile the T cell repertoires of under 700 subjects and linked those repertoires to cytomegalovirus serostatus. An earlier analysis of several hundred of the donors applied high-throughput TCR beta sequencing to assess whether each TCR beta V gene segment acted as functional or pseudogenic.

Libraries were built with the immunoSEQ multiplex PCR assay. A mixture of 60 forward primers for TCR Vbeta segments and 13 reverse primers for TCR Jbeta segments was used in the multiplex PCR. Amplification of the CDR3 region of rearranged TCR beta genes was performed with a multiplex PCR assay on genomic DNA. The amplified TCR beta libraries were sequenced on the Illumina HiSeq System as 87-base-pair reads. On the study's bioinformatics: Across the 500 to 850 repertoires, a later analysis counted roughly 84 million unique TCR beta chains, approximately 10 million of which were shared by at least two donors. To remove PCR and sequencing errors, raw reads were error-corrected and collapsed into unique sequences using a nearest-neighbor algorithm that merged closely related sequences. Alignment of CDR3 sequences to IMGT reference sequences was used to assign V, D and J gene segments. For a sequence to be retained, a match of at least six nucleotides to both a V gene segment and a J gene segment was required. Rearrangements were called productive when the CDR3 lacked stop codons and stayed in frame with V and J; all others were non-productive. CDR3 was defined according to IMGT convention as the region running from the second conserved V-encoded cysteine to the conserved J-encoded phenylalanine. The earlier analysis of 500 to 650 of the donors excluded any sequence lacking an unambiguous match to a single V gene segment. An earlier analysis of 587 of the donors classified V segments as functional when productive rearrangements were above 56.7% and as segregating when the standard deviation between donors was above 5%. A statistical classification framework was developed to diagnose cytomegalovirus status using the catalog of TCR beta chain sequences. In a later analysis, V and J genes were assigned by comparing TCR nucleotide sequences against IMGT/GENE-DB human TR gene sequences. A later analysis assigned CDR3 sequences and most-parsimonious VDJ recombination scenarios with the TCRdist pipeline. A later analysis defined each TCR beta chain by its CDR3 amino acid sequence plus V-gene family, and excluded reads lacking a unique V-gene family. In a later analysis, approximately 590 highly shared, low-generation-probability nucleotide sequences were removed to address suspected cross-contamination and a sequencing artifact. For each public chain, a later analysis derived a clonal expansion index from normalized ranks of inferred template counts within each repertoire. In a later analysis, generation probabilities were computed with a VDJ recombination model fitted to out-of-frame rearrangements, and the resulting probabilities were checked against IGoR. A later analysis scored TCR-TCR, TCR-HLA and TCR-CMV co-occurrence with hypergeometric tests, applying a repertoire-size bias correction to TCR pairs. In a later analysis, false discovery rates were estimated by permuting HLA or CMV assignments 20 times. A later analysis grouped co-occurring TCRs with DBSCAN, adding TCRdist sequence similarity when clustering within HLA-allele-positive subsets. Repertoires with fewer than 30,000 or more than 120,000 public chains, plus five repertoires with anomalous nucleotide sharing, were excluded from co-occurrence clustering. Sourced from immuneACCESS, this table was stored by TCRdb with only in-frame sequences that have V and J called. A share of the clones is absent; for the studies checked, an unresolved V gene accounts for under half, and the remainder has no known explanation. The V and J calls and clone size were taken over from that table, and D and trimming were inferred from the DNA. The sample yields 150,000 to 200,000 clones; roughly 72% were counted once. About 7% of the sample lies in the top ten.

Points the paper makes about the study in general: According to the authors, the approach could potentially be generalized to other disease states and immunological phenotypes. Some IMGT-functional V segments, including TRBV6-2 and TRBV6-3, could not be distinguished by the 87-base-pair reads and were therefore excluded. Because HLA typing was unavailable for some donors at each locus, only the typed subset was used in association tests. Because counts were too low, 15 to 20 rarely observed V segments, including chromosome 9 orphons, were excluded from the earlier analysis of under 650 of the donors. A later genetic analysis reported fewer N-insertions in productive TCRs among donors in an Asian-associated ancestry cluster than the roughly 650-donor mean. An earlier analysis of around 540 of the donors showed that most TCR beta V segments appeared in productive rearrangements either about 87% or about 30% of the time, which broadly matched IMGT annotations. When HLA alleles, especially DR and DQ, strongly co-occurred, attributing TCR associations to individual alleles was difficult. In the study, about 150 TCR beta chains were listed as associated with cytomegalovirus. A further reported finding was that TCR beta sequences accurately predicted the HLA-A and HLA-B alleles for most subjects in the first cohort. Most TCR sequences were observed very rarely across donors, whereas some public TCRs were present in many individuals. Compared with equally common non-associated chains, HLA-associated TCR beta chains in a later analysis were more clonally expanded and had lower generation probabilities. A later genetic analysis associated a missense DCLRE1C variant with V-gene and J-gene trimming of TCR beta chains, and an independent cohort replicated the association. A later analysis found that TCR association rates varied across HLA loci, with DRB1 alleles showing the most associated TCRs and HLA-C alleles the fewest. In vitro tests confirmed that three of the cytomegalovirus-associated TCR beta chains recognize cytomegalovirus antigens. Correlated functional status among segregating V segments might reflect linkage disequilibrium, but an unknown experimental factor could not be ruled out. According to a later analysis, most CMV-associated TCR beta chains appeared to be HLA-restricted, and the HLA associations seemed to be driven largely by CMV exposure. In a later analysis, several top co-occurrence clusters were reported to appear linked to parvovirus B19, influenza, CMV and Epstein-Barr virus. Presence/absence analyses assumed roughly uniform sequencing depth across donors, an assumption that may not hold. Cytomegalovirus status was reported to be diagnosed by the classifier with high specificity and sensitivity in both the original and validation cohorts. The only immune exposure information available for the cohort was CMV serostatus. This cohort had only TCR beta chains sequenced, and the lack of alpha or paired-chain data limited which features could be detected. In a later analysis, 16,951 TCR beta sequences were associated with specific HLA alleles at a false discovery rate of 0.05. A cluster of highly shared sequence variants was judged likely to represent a technical artifact of the sequencing pipeline.

Concerning this clone itself: Its antigen is still unknown. Per-nucleotide qualities are absent, and no much larger clonotype sits a single base away.

V loses 0 bases of germline sequence and J loses 2 bases, and the interval between the two ends is 12 bases. The CDR3, from cysteine to phenylalanine, totals 16 residues. Kept here is only the CDR3 DNA, which spans 48 bases and is read in frame from base 1. The germline V gene sets CDR1 to SNHLY and CDR2 to FYNNEI. In total, 600 or so healthy bone marrow donors made up the cohort. At the time of sampling, all cohort members were nominally healthy, though unrecorded immune exposures were likely present. The donor was CMV seropositive and belonged to the group of around 300 seropositive cohort members. A peripheral blood sample was collected from each donor, and TCR beta sequencing was performed on peripheral blood mononuclear cells. Genomic DNA was extracted from the blood cell samples with the Qiagen DNeasy Blood Extraction Kit.

The V and J segments used are TRBV2 and TRBJ2-3; perhaps TRBD1 is the D gene, with 5 bases matching. This TCR came from a man aged 40-49 years in good health and CMV-seropositive. The sequencing sample was made of PBMCs. The CDR3 region reads CASSEAARASTDTQYF. In nucleotide form, the sequence is TGTGCCAGCAGTGAAGCAGCCAGGGCCTCCACAGATACGCAGTATTTT.